This is a list of T cell receptor beta chains from one sample in a study of shared clonotypes between healthy human individuals. Method: immunoSEQ multiplex PCR; TCRdb's copy keeps in-frame clones and lacks some. The table shows a few hundred thousand clones, with around 97% occurring only once. The sequencing input was naive CD4+ T cells sorted from blood. These receptors were collected from a woman in her thirties in good health. The CDR3 runs from the conserved cysteine through the conserved F or W. Each record gives: CDR3 DNA, CDR3 protein, V gene, J gene, clone size, D gene. D genes are given only for firm matches. Size is stated for part of the rows, as once, few or many counts, or as a class when the clone is expanded.

DNA: TGCGCCAGCTTCAGGGAGCCCGGGGCCAAAAACATTCAGTACTTC
CDR3: CASFREPGAKNIQYF
V: TRBV5-1
J: TRBJ2-4
size: once
D: -

DNA: TGTGCCAGCAGCTTAGTTAAGGTTGGAGAGACCCAGTACTTC
CDR3: CASSLVKVGETQYF
V: TRBV7-9
J: TRBJ2-5
size: -
D: -

DNA: TGTGCCAGCAGTTACGCGGGACAGGACTATGGCTACACCTTC
CDR3: CASSYAGQDYGYTF
V: TRBV6-5
J: TRBJ1-2
size: -
D: TRBD1

DNA: TGTGCCAGCAGCTCCCCGGCCAAAAACATTCAGTACTTC
CDR3: CASSSPAKNIQYF
V: TRBV13
J: TRBJ2-4
size: once
D: -

DNA: TGTGCCAGCAGCTTAGGGGGCCGGAAAGCTTTCTTT
CDR3: CASSLGGRKAFF
V: TRBV11-2
J: TRBJ1-1
size: -
D: -

DNA: TGTGCCAGCAGGGGTACAGCTAACTATGGCTACACCTTC
CDR3: CASRGTANYGYTF
V: TRBV2
J: TRBJ1-2
size: -
D: -

DNA: TGTGCCTGGAATATCAGGGGGGATCAGCCCCAGCATTTT
CDR3: CAWNIRGDQPQHF
V: TRBV30
J: TRBJ1-5
size: -
D: TRBD1

DNA: TGCGCCAGCAGCTCGATGACAGGGGCCTACGAGCAGTACTTC
CDR3: CASSSMTGAYEQYF
V: TRBV5-1
J: TRBJ2-7
size: once
D: TRBD1

DNA: TGCGCCAGCAGCTTCGGGACTAGCGGCTCCTACGAGCAGTACTTC
CDR3: CASSFGTSGSYEQYF
V: TRBV5-1
J: TRBJ2-7
size: -
D: TRBD2

DNA: TGTGCCAGCAATCAAGGGAGGAACTCCTACGAGCAGTACTTC
CDR3: CASNQGRNSYEQYF
V: TRBV28
J: TRBJ2-7
size: -
D: -

DNA: TGTGCCAGCTCACCACAGGGTTTTGGGGCAGATACGCAGTATTTT
CDR3: CASSPQGFGADTQYF
V: TRBV18
J: TRBJ2-3
size: -
D: -

DNA: TGCAGCGTTGGGGGACAGGGAAAACGCGAGCAGTACTTC
CDR3: CSVGGQGKREQYF
V: TRBV29-1
J: TRBJ2-7
size: once
D: TRBD1

DNA: TGCGCCAGCAGCCAACAAACCGGGACAGGACTTGGAGCGGGCTATGGCTACACCTTC
CDR3: CASSQQTGTGLGAGYGYTF
V: TRBV4-1
J: TRBJ1-2
size: -
D: TRBD1

DNA: TGTGCCAGCAGCCGGGACAGGGCCAGGGAGCAGTACTTC
CDR3: CASSRDRAREQYF
V: TRBV6-5
J: TRBJ2-7
size: once
D: TRBD1

DNA: TGTGCCAGCAGAGGGGGCGGAGCAGATACGCAGTATTTT
CDR3: CASRGGGADTQYF
V: TRBV28
J: TRBJ2-3
size: -
D: TRBD1

DNA: TGTGCCAGCAGCTTGCCGGGCGGCCCAAGGACTGAAGCTTTCTTT
CDR3: CASSLPGGPRTEAFF
V: TRBV5-5
J: TRBJ1-1
size: -
D: -

DNA: TGTGCCAGCAGCCCGCTTTTAGCGGGGAACAATGAGCAGTTCTTC
CDR3: CASSPLLAGNNEQFF
V: TRBV2
J: TRBJ2-1
size: once
D: TRBD2

DNA: TGTGCCAGCAGTGCGCGCAGCGGGAGGAACGAGCAGTACTTC
CDR3: CASSARSGRNEQYF
V: TRBV6-1
J: TRBJ2-7
size: -
D: TRBD2

DNA: TGTGCCAGCAGCTTAGCCCGCGGTAACACCGGGGAGCTGTTTTTT
CDR3: CASSLARGNTGELFF
V: TRBV7-2
J: TRBJ2-2
size: -
D: -

DNA: TGTGCCAGTAGTATAGCGGTGGGACAGGGGGCCCCCCAGTACTTC
CDR3: CASSIAVGQGAPQYF
V: TRBV19
J: TRBJ2-5
size: -
D: TRBD1

DNA: TGTGCCAGTACCAGGGAACCGACTAGCGGGTCGAACACCGGGGAGCTGTTTTTT
CDR3: CASTREPTSGSNTGELFF
V: TRBV19
J: TRBJ2-2
size: -
D: TRBD2

DNA: TGTGCCAGCAGCAGCCGGGACTATGGCTACACCTTC
CDR3: CASSSRDYGYTF
V: TRBV7-2
J: TRBJ1-2
size: once
D: -

DNA: TGTGCCTGGAGTAAGGGCTCCGCGGGCTACGAGCAGTACTTC
CDR3: CAWSKGSAGYEQYF
V: TRBV30
J: TRBJ2-7
size: -
D: -

DNA: TGTGCCAGCAGTTCGGGCCCGGGGTTAAGAGCCGGGGAGCTGTTTTTT
CDR3: CASSSGPGLRAGELFF
V: TRBV6-5
J: TRBJ2-2
size: -
D: -

DNA: TGCGCCAGCAGCTTGGTACTAGCGAGGGACAATGAGCAGTTCTTC
CDR3: CASSLVLARDNEQFF
V: TRBV5-1
J: TRBJ2-1
size: -
D: TRBD2

DNA: TGTGCCAGTAGTACCCTTGCGGGACAGGGAGCCAAAAACATTCAGTACTTC
CDR3: CASSTLAGQGAKNIQYF
V: TRBV19
J: TRBJ2-4
size: -
D: TRBD1

DNA: TGTGCCAGCAGTTTGGGCGGGAGGTTTGGCAATGAGCAGTTCTTC
CDR3: CASSLGGRFGNEQFF
V: TRBV28
J: TRBJ2-1
size: -
D: TRBD2

DNA: TGCGCCAGCAGCATGACTACAGGGAACACAGATACGCAGTATTTT
CDR3: CASSMTTGNTDTQYF
V: TRBV5-1
J: TRBJ2-3
size: -
D: -

DNA: TGTGCCAGCAGTTTAGCGGGAGGCACAGATACGCAGTATTTT
CDR3: CASSLAGGTDTQYF
V: TRBV28
J: TRBJ2-3
size: -
D: TRBD2

DNA: TGTGCCTGGAGCACAGGCTCGTTTGAAAAACTGTTTTTT
CDR3: CAWSTGSFEKLFF
V: TRBV30
J: TRBJ1-4
size: -
D: -

DNA: TGTGCCAGCAGCGACCTCTCTAGCGCCACAGATACGCAGTATTTT
CDR3: CASSDLSSATDTQYF
V: TRBV9
J: TRBJ2-3
size: once
D: -

DNA: TGTGCCAGCAGTGAAGCGCCTCTCCTGTACTTC
CDR3: CASSEAPLLYF
V: TRBV2
J: TRBJ2-7
size: -
D: -

DNA: TGCGCCAGCAAGAGAAGCGGGAGGGAAGGCGATGAGCAGTTCTTC
CDR3: CASKRSGREGDEQFF
V: TRBV10-1
J: TRBJ2-1
size: -
D: TRBD2

DNA: TGTGCCATCAGGCGAGGGACAGGGGCTTCTCTCGACACCGGGGAGCTGTTTTTT
CDR3: CAIRRGTGASLDTGELFF
V: TRBV10-3
J: TRBJ2-2
size: once
D: TRBD1

DNA: TGTGCCAGCAGTAGCGGGACCTCCACTCTCTATGGCTACACCTTC
CDR3: CASSSGTSTLYGYTF
V: TRBV28
J: TRBJ1-2
size: -
D: -

DNA: TGTGCCAGCAGCTCGGGACTGGCCTACAATGAGCAGTTCTTC
CDR3: CASSSGLAYNEQFF
V: TRBV11-3
J: TRBJ2-1
size: few
D: -

DNA: TGTGCCAGCAGCTCCCCCGGGACAGGGACCTACGAGCAGTACTTC
CDR3: CASSSPGTGTYEQYF
V: TRBV7-9
J: TRBJ2-7
size: once
D: TRBD1

DNA: TGTGCCATCAGCTCCGGCAGGGATGAGCAGTTCTTC
CDR3: CAISSGRDEQFF
V: TRBV10-3
J: TRBJ2-1
size: -
D: -

DNA: TGTGCCAGCAGTTTGAGGAGGAGGGCGCACAATGAGCAGTTCTTC
CDR3: CASSLRRRAHNEQFF
V: TRBV28
J: TRBJ2-1
size: -
D: -